A single count supports the clone carrying this TCR beta chain. The target antigen is unknown. The source of the sample is a study of yellow fever vaccine responses in identical twins. Points from the study as a whole: Reported findings indicate that twins' vaccine T cell responses seemed partially convergent, partially personalized.

Germline V gene data show CDR1 as KGHSH and CDR2 as LQKENI. The CDR3 extends over 17 amino acids. V was shortened by 5 bases and J by 0 bases, with 14 bases between the two germline ends. TCRdb recomputed calls from the RT-PCR reads with MiXCR, one row per CDR3 protein. In the table there are about 6,000 distinct CDR3 sequences, about 65% of which are singletons. The chain has TRBV18 and TRBJ2-6; D is unclear. This sequence was found in a woman aged 18-29 years who received the yellow fever vaccine. The specimen comprised T cells from blood (PBMCs), unsorted or a sorted subset (not recorded which), sampled before or after yellow fever vaccination (not recorded which). CDR3: CASSAQPPSSGANVLTF. CDR3 in DNA: TGTGCCAGCTCAGCCCAACCGCCAAGCTCTGGGGCCAACGTCCTGACTTTC.